These 11 T cell receptor beta chains share one sample of origin, sequenced in a study of response to subunit inactivated influenza vaccine. Using its own MiXCR run on the RT-PCR reads, TCRdb lists one record per CDR3 protein. The table shows approximately 520,000 distinct CDR3 sequences, with 16% occurring only once. The source was CD4+ T cells sorted from PBMCs, collected around 2 years after vaccination. The receptors originated from a man aged 50-75 years who received an inactivated influenza vaccine.

V usage is TRBV3-1 and J usage is TRBJ2-7, with 9 nucleotides matching TRBD1. There are 14 residues in the CDR3. With V trimmed by 4 bases and J by 3 bases, 4 bases remained unmatched. CDR1 and CDR2 from the germline V gene are LGHDT and YNNKEL (reference sequence). The CDR3 DNA is TGTGCCAGCAGCCCACGGACAGGGGTCTACGAGCAGTACTTC. The encoded protein is CASSPRTGVYEQYF.

This clonotype has only a few counts. The chain uses TRBV5-1 and TRBJ2-5; D gene ambiguous. Germline CDR1 reads SGHRS; CDR2 reads YFSETQ. The CDR3 is 13 residues long. Trimming removed 7 bases at V and 5 bases at J, with 15 bases between. The CDR3 is CASSGLPGETQYF. In nucleotides, the CDR3 is TGCGCCAGCTCGGGCCTCCCCGGGGAGACCCAGTACTTC.

This clonotype was detected a few times. The rearrangement links TRBV2 to TRBJ1-2; D unresolved. This CDR3 is built from 13 residues. Germline V gives CDR1 SNHLY, CDR2 FYNNEI. V lost 8 bases and J lost 4, with 14 bases in between. The CDR3 bases are TGTGCCAGCTCAACGTCGGGGATCTATGGCTACACCTTC. Protein: CASSTSGIYGYTF.

The table lists this clonotype with a few counts. The chain combines TRBV27 with TRBJ1-1; TRBD1 might be the D (6 bases). The CDR3 covers 13 residues. Looked up from germline, CDR1 is MNHEY and CDR2 is SMNVEV (reference sequence). Deletions cut 6 bases from V and 4 bases from J, with 12 bases between. CDR3 sequence (DNA): TGTGCCAGCAGATATAGAGGGGGCACTGAAGCTTTCTTT. Protein product: CASRYRGGTEAFF.

This clonotype has a handful of counts. The chain employs TRBV20-1 and TRBJ2-3, with D perhaps TRBD1 or TRBD2 (7 bases each). The germline CDR1 and CDR2 sequences are DFQATT and SNEGSKA (reference sequence). The CDR3 extends over 12 amino acids. The CDR3 spells CTQGGAGDTQYF. The DNA of the CDR3 is TGCACCCAGGGGGGGGCCGGAGATACGCAGTATTTT.

This clonotype was observed a handful of times. This rearrangement joins TRBV20-1 to TRBJ2-3, with D perhaps being TRBD1 or TRBD2 (5 bases each). Germline V gene data show CDR1 as DFQATT and CDR2 as SNEGSKA (reference sequence). This CDR3 region has 15 residues. Trimming pared 0 bases from V and 2 bases from J, leaving 12 bases between. CDR3 protein: CSARDGGTFTDTQYF. The CDR3 bases are TGCAGTGCTAGAGATGGTGGGACGTTCACAGATACGCAGTATTTT.

This rearrangement joins TRBV7-6 to TRBJ2-1; 8 bases align to TRBD2. V was clipped by 5 bases and J by 3 bases; unmatched bases: 9. CDR1 and CDR2 (germline): SGHVS, FNYEAQ. The CDR3 sequence is 16 residues long. CDR3 region: CASSPLAGSNYNEQFF. CDR3 DNA: TGTGCCAGCAGCCCGTTAGCGGGGAGCAACTACAATGAGCAGTTCTTC.

The chain links TRBV7-9 to TRBJ2-3; 7 nucleotides match TRBD2. Per the germline V gene, CDR1 is SEHNR and CDR2 is FQNEAQ (reference sequence). The CDR3 totals 15 residues. V lost 11 bases, J lost 0 bases, and 11 bases stayed unmatched. The DNA for the CDR3 is TGTGCCGCCACTCCGGGACTACTAAGCACAGATACGCAGTATTTT. As protein: CAATPGLLSTDTQYF. The full variable domain, its missing parts supplied by reference TRBV7-9 and TRBJ2-3, is DTGVSQNPRHKITKRGQNVTFRCDPISEHNRLYWYRQTLGQGPEFLTYFQNEAQLEKSRLLSDRFSAERPKGSFSTLEIQRTEQGDSAMYLCAATPGLLSTDTQYFGPGTRLTVL.

This clonotype was counted only a few times. The chain carries TRBV7-3 and TRBJ2-1; 13 bases match TRBD2. Per germline, CDR1 SGHTA and CDR2 FQGTGA. The CDR3 runs to 17 residues. Trimming took 5 bases from V and 7 from J; bases not matched to a gene: 11. Here the CDR3 DNA reads TGTGCCAGCAGCCCTGGACTAGCGGGAGTATCAATGAATGAGCAGTTCTTC. The encoded protein is CASSPGLAGVSMNEQFF.

The V call is TRBV7-2, the J call TRBJ2-1; possibly TRBD1 for D (6 bases). The CDR3 extends over 17 amino acids. Trimming left V 2 bases short and J 0 bases short, with 14 bases between. In germline, CDR1 is SGHTA, CDR2 FQGNSA. In DNA, the CDR3 is TGTGCCAGCAGCTTAAGGTCGACAGGTAGCTCCTACAATGAGCAGTTCTTC. Its protein is CASSLRSTGSSYNEQFF. Using reference TRBV7-2 and TRBJ2-1 for the parts outside the CDR3, the full variable domain is GAGVSQSPSNKVTEKGKDVELRCDPISGHTALYWYRQSLGQGLEFLIYFQGNSAPDKSGLPSDRFSAERTGGSVSTLTIQRTQQEDSAVYLCASSLRSTGSSYNEQFFGPGTRLTVL.

This rearrangement joins TRBV2 to TRBJ2-7; D is possibly TRBD1 or TRBD2 (6 bases each). Germline V CDR1 and CDR2: SNHLY, FYNNEI. Trimming removed 7 bases at V and 3 bases at J, with 16 bases between. This CDR3 contains 14 residues. The CDR3 nucleotides read TGTGCCAGCATCGGAGGGGGGCAGTACTACGAGCAGTACTTC. Its translation: CASIGGGQYYEQYF.